One sample yielded the 16 T cell receptor beta chains listed below, sequenced in a study of CXCR3-negative and CXCR3-positive naive CD8 T cells. The libraries of TRB cDNA were prepared using 5' RACE with UMI labels. TCRdb reprocessed the 5' RACE reads and keeps a single row for each CDR3 protein, giving no DNA. This sample's table reports more than 40,000 distinct CDR3 sequences. Sequenced material: naive CXCR3- CD8+ T cells from blood. Subset indicated: CD45RO-CCR7+CD27+CD95- naive CD8+ T cells lacking CXCR3 (TNR3-). Receptors were obtained from a human donor in good health. Some clones in this sample may be carry-over from other donors' samples.

The chain is built from TRBV14 and TRBJ1-1; lacking DNA, the TRBD1 call made by TCRdb goes unchecked. Germline CDR1 and CDR2: SGHDN and FVKESK. CDR3 length: 16 residues. CDR3 amino acids: CASSQDRGLLNTEAFF.

The chain recombines TRBV7-2 with TRBJ2-3; the D call from TCRdb, TRBD2, cannot be confirmed without DNA. Germline lookup yields CDR1 SGHTA and CDR2 FQGNSA. The CDR3 runs 18 residues. CDR3 in amino acids: CASSLTSGASRRADTQYF.

This chain links TRBV7-6 with TRBJ2-3. The CDR3 runs to 15 residues. Germline CDR1 reads SGHVS; CDR2 reads FNYEAQ. The CDR3 protein is CASSFSGTGADTQYF.

Its frequency marks this clonotype as medium-sized. This sequence joins TRBV4-1 and TRBJ1-1. The CDR3 sequence is 13 residues long. Germline V gene data show CDR1 as MGHRA and CDR2 as YSYEKL. CDR3 amino acids: CASSLLAGPEAFF.

The chain is built from TRBV27 and TRBJ1-4; TCRdb calls TRBD1, which cannot be checked without DNA. The CDR3 extends over 15 amino acids. Per the germline V gene, CDR1 is MNHEY and CDR2 is SMNVEV (reference sequence). CDR3 residues: CASSLTGFANEKLFF.

This chain links TRBV5-1 with TRBJ2-7; TCRdb gives TRBD2 as the D gene, but with no DNA this cannot be confirmed. The CDR3 has 14 residues. CDR1 is SGHRS and CDR2 is YFSETQ in the germline V gene. This CDR3 is CASSLRGGTYEQYF.

The chain recombines TRBV7-8 with TRBJ2-1; TCRdb outputs TRBD2, but without DNA this stays unchecked. This CDR3 contains 13 residues. Germline CDR1 and CDR2: SGHVS and FQNEAQ. CDR3 sequence reads: CASSPKLGNEQFF.

This chain uses TRBV5-5 with TRBJ2-2. Germline CDR1 is SGHKS and CDR2 is YYEKEE (reference sequence). The CDR3 has 14 residues. CDR3 amino acids: CASSNPRNTGELFF.

The rearrangement links TRBV2 to TRBJ1-5; the TCRdb call, TRBD1, lacks DNA for checking. The CDR3 length is 15 residues. Germline loops: CDR1 SNHLY, CDR2 FYNNEI. CDR3 amino acids: CASSDRDYSNQPQHF.

The J gene is TRBJ2-7, the V gene TRBV10-3; TCRdb lists TRBD1, though no DNA is available to test this call. CDR1 is ENHRY and CDR2 is SYGVKD in the germline V gene. The CDR3 has 14 residues. The CDR3 sequence is CASRSGTVSYEQYF.

V is TRBV7-3 and J is TRBJ2-7. Germline V gives CDR1 SGHTA, CDR2 FQGTGA. The CDR3 covers 13 residues. The CDR3 protein is CASSLTQDYEQYF. Full variable domain (outside the CDR3, taken from reference TRBV7-3 and TRBJ2-7): GAGVSQTPSNKVTEKGKYVELRCDPISGHTALYWYRQSLGQGPEFLIYFQGTGAADDSGLPNDRFFAVRPEGSVSTLKIQRTERGDSAVYLCASSLTQDYEQYFGPGTRLTVT.

The rearrangement joins TRBV7-9 to TRBJ1-1. CDR3 length equals 11 residues. In germline, CDR1 is SEHNR, CDR2 FQNEAQ (reference sequence). The CDR3 loop reads CASSLISEAFF.

This chain uses TRBV25-1 with TRBJ2-7; the TCRdb call, TRBD1, lacks DNA for checking. The CDR3 has 15 amino acids. Germline CDR1 is MGHDK and CDR2 is SYGVNS. The CDR3 loop is CASSDRTGHSYEQYF.

By frequency, this clonotype is medium-sized. V usage is TRBV29-1 and J usage is TRBJ1-1; TCRdb returns TRBD1, unconfirmable since there is no DNA. Germline V gene lookup returns CDR1 SQVTM and CDR2 ANQGSEA. CDR3 size: 14 residues. The CDR3 is CSVVFGGDITEAFF.

The genes are TRBV29-1 and TRBJ2-7. The CDR3 has 17 amino acids. The V gene's germline CDR1 is SQVTM and CDR2 ANQGSEA. CDR3 residues: CSVEVATTHRGSYEQYF.

V is TRBV4-3 and J is TRBJ2-7. The CDR3 sequence is 15 residues long. The germline V gene has CDR1 LGHNA and CDR2 YSLEER. CDR3 amino acids: CASSQDAGSSYEQYF.